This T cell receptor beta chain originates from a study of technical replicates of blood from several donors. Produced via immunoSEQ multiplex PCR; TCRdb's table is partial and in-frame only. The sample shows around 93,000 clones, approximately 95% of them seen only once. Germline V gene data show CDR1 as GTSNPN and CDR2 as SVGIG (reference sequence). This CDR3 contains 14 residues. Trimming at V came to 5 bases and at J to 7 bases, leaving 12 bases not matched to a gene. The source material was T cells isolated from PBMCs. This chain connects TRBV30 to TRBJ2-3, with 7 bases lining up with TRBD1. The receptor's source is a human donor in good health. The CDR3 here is CAWSPGGAGYTQYF. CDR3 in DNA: TGTGCCTGGTCACCAGGGGGAGCTGGGTATACGCAGTATTTT.